These 8 T cell receptor beta chains were sequenced from one sample in a study of blood T cell repertoires in COVID-19. TCRdb's copy holds only in-frame clones and misses some; the assay was immunoSEQ multiplex PCR. Here the sample spans roughly 340,000 clones, about 90% being singletons. The sample comprised peripheral blood. These receptor sequences come from a woman in her 30s with COVID-19, enrolled during active disease.

This clone was observed once. The chain uses TRBV19 and TRBJ1-5, with unresolved D. There are 12 residues in the CDR3. V lost 8 bases and J 4 bases, leaving 9 bases between the germline ends. Germline loops: CDR1 LNHDA, CDR2 SQIVND (reference sequence). CDR3 in amino acids: CASEYSNQPQHF. CDR3 bases: TGTGCCAGTGAGTATTCGAATCAGCCCCAGCATTTT.

The CDR3 loop is CASSYQGSLENSPLHF. For the CDR3, the DNA is TGTGCCAGCAGTTACCAAGGGAGTTTAGAAAATTCACCCCTCCACTTT. This chain uses TRBV6-5 with TRBJ1-6; D call uncertain. This CDR3 is 16 amino acids long. Germline loops: CDR1 MNHEY, CDR2 SVGAGI. V lost 2 bases to trimming and J lost 7 bases, with 15 bases between them.

This chain connects TRBV6-5 to TRBJ2-7; possible D gene TRBD2, 7 bases. Trimming took off 2 bases at V and 3 bases at J, with 14 bases between the two ends. CDR1 and CDR2 from the germline V gene are MNHEY and SVGAGI. The CDR3 contains 15 residues. The CDR3 loop reads CASSYRGGGNYEQYF. As DNA, the CDR3 is TGTGCCAGCAGTTACCGGGGAGGGGGAAACTACGAGCAGTACTTC.

This chain links TRBV3-1 (or the pseudogene TRBV3-2) with TRBJ1-3; D is possibly TRBD1 (6 bases). Germline V lookup: CDR1 LGHDT, CDR2 YNNKEL (reference sequence). With 3 bases removed from V and 1 base from J, the gap between germline ends came to 22 bases. The CDR3 is 19 residues long. The CDR3 loop reads CASSQSDERQEQSGNTIYF. The CDR3 region has the DNA TGTGCCAGCAGCCAGAGTGACGAACGACAGGAACAATCTGGAAACACCATATATTTT.

The rearrangement joins TRBV4-1 to TRBJ2-7, with a possible D match to TRBD1 (5 bases). V was trimmed by 0 bases and J by 3 bases, leaving 18 bases between them. CDR1 is MGHRA and CDR2 is YSYEKL in the germline V gene. The CDR3 is 17 amino acids. The CDR3 loop reads CASSQDWGRHRNYEQYV. Here the CDR3 DNA reads TGCGCCAGCAGCCAAGATTGGGGTCGGCACAGGAACTACGAGCAGTACGTC.

This sequence joins TRBV19 and TRBJ2-5; TRBD2 matches 10 bases. Germline-derived CDR1 and CDR2 are LNHDA and SQIVND (reference sequence). The CDR3 sequence is 17 residues long. J gave up 3 bases and V 1 base, and 8 bases lay outside the gene matches. CDR3 region: CASSIVGLAGVEETQYF. CDR3 coding DNA: TGTGCCAGTAGTATAGTCGGCCTAGCGGGAGTGGAAGAGACCCAGTACTTC.

This chain connects TRBV2 to TRBJ2-3; 8 positions agree with TRBD1. V gave up 7 bases and J gave up 5 bases; unmatched junction bases: 11. Germline CDR1 reads SNHLY; CDR2 reads FYNNEI. The CDR3 runs 15 residues. This CDR3 reads CASTPGQGSGDTQYF. The CDR3 DNA sequence: TGTGCCAGCACCCCCGGACAGGGAAGCGGAGATACGCAGTATTTT.

This clone came up once. The V call is TRBV5-4, the J call TRBJ2-5; possibly TRBD1 for D (6 bases). V was cut by 0 bases and J by 1 base, with 13 bases left in between. Germline-derived CDR1 and CDR2 are SGHNT and YYREEE (reference sequence). The CDR3 length is 16 residues. CDR3 coding DNA: TGTGCCAGCAGCTTGGGGGGTACAGGGTCCCAAGAGACCCAGTACTTC. Protein sequence: CASSLGGTGSQETQYF.